This T cell receptor beta chain emerged from a study of monozygotic twins with inflammatory bowel disease. Regarding this clonotype: What it binds is not known.

Molecular identifiers with 6-nucleotide sample barcodes were added during cDNA synthesis via template switching. TCRdb reprocessed the 5' RACE reads and stores each CDR3 protein as one record, lacking DNA. The table lists approximately 400,000 distinct CDR3 sequences. Study-level findings and limits: Findings did not support one strong IBD-associated signal or clonotype. Extra variability in the repertoires of patients may have come from differing immunosuppressive treatments.

The CDR3 runs to 16 residues. Germline V gene lookup returns CDR1 LGHNA and CDR2 YNFKEQ. This receptor was taken from a human donor with ulcerative colitis or Crohn's disease, or a healthy co-twin of an affected twin (not recorded which). Sequenced material: blood. This rearrangement joins TRBV4-2 to TRBJ2-5; TCRdb returns TRBD1, unconfirmable since there is no DNA. The CDR3: CASSPLGGVNGETQYF.